What follows are 23 T cell receptor delta chains derived from one specimen sequenced in a study of gamma-delta T cells after stem cell transplantation. TCRdb used CATT to re-call clones from the RT-PCR reads. The table records about 14,000 delta-chain clones, approximately 31% of them present only once. Input material: gamma-delta T cells. These receptors were collected from a human donor. It is not recorded whose cells these are; they may come from a transplant donor.

This clone was detected only a few times. The chain couples TRDV1 to TRDJ1; 13 nucleotides agree with TRDD3. Germline V CDR1 and CDR2: TSWWSYY, QGS. With 2 bases clipped from V and 0 bases from J, the junction kept 18 bases outside the gene matches. The CDR3 is made up of 22 amino acids. Here the CDR3 reads CALGETSDWGIRTPYNTDKLIF. In nucleotides, the CDR3 is TGTGCTCTTGGGGAAACTTCAGACTGGGGGATACGGACGCCCTATAACACCGATAAACTCATCTTT.

This clone was counted a few times. This chain joins TRDV1 and TRDJ1; D is perhaps TRDD3 (6 bases). Germline CDR1 TSWWSYY, CDR2 QGS. This CDR3 has 20 residues. V lost 1 base and J 0 bases, leaving 24 bases between the germline ends. The CDR3 here is CALGERDKSYWESYTDKLIF. CDR3 nucleotides: TGTGCTCTTGGGGAACGGGACAAGAGCTACTGGGAGTCGTACACCGATAAACTCATCTTT.

Regarding this clone: Being one base from a much bigger clone, this may be a read error. Other DNA sequences in the sample encode the same CDR3. The V and J genes are TRDV2 and TRDJ3; 11 positions agree with TRDD3. This CDR3 spans 19 amino acids. Per the germline V gene, CDR1 is GEAIGNYY and CDR2 is EKD. CDR3 region: CACDTVLGDSSWDTRQMFF. The DNA of the CDR3 is TGTGCCTGTGACACCGTACTGGGGGATAGCTCCTGGGACACCCGACAAATGTTTTTC.

A note on this clone: One end of the junction is discordant with germline, which a read error may explain. V usage is TRDV1 and J usage is TRDJ1, with D possibly TRDD3 on 5 matching bases. Germline V gene sequence: CDR1 TSWWSYY, CDR2 QGS. The CDR3 extends over 19 amino acids. Written as DNA, the CDR3 is TGTGCTATTGGGGAAACAGAACCGGTACGACGGGTGGTGGAGGCTGGACTCATCTTT. Translating it yields CAIGETEPVRRVVEAGLIF.

The chain carries TRDV2 and TRDJ3; a weak D match, TRDD3 (5 bases). V lost 3 bases and J 18 bases, leaving 38 bases between the germline ends. CDR3 size: 20 residues. The germline V gene has CDR1 GEAIGNYY and CDR2 EKD. The CDR3 DNA reads as TGTGCCTGTGACGCCGTGTTGGGGAGACGCATCTCCTGTGACACCCGCCCGATGTTTTTC. Encoded protein: CACDAVLGRRISCDTRPMFF.

The gene calls are TRDV3 and TRDJ2; TRDD3 matches at 9 bases. Germline values: CDR1 TVYSNPD, CDR2 GDNSRS (reference sequence). The CDR3 extends over 17 amino acids. With V trimmed by 4 bases and J by 1 base, 13 bases remained unmatched. DNA of the CDR3: TGTGCCTCCTCCGGGGATACGCGGAAATTTTTGACAGCACAACTCTTCTTT. Its protein product is CASSGDTRKFLTAQLFF.

Points on this clone: A much larger clone differs from this one at a single base, so this may be a read error. The chain carries TRDV2 and TRDJ3, with TRDD3 matching over 10 bases. Germline lookup yields CDR1 GEAIGNYY and CDR2 EKD. This CDR3 contains 19 residues. CDR3 DNA sequence: TGTGCCTGTGACATGACTGGGGGATTTCGTTCCTGGGACACCCGAGAGATGTTTTTC. Residues: CACDMTGGFRSWDTREMFF.

No J gene was called, and the V gene is TRDV2; TRDD3 reflects the table's D call only, with no check against the DNA. Germline assignment: CDR1 GEAIGNYY and CDR2 EKD. The CDR3 contains 16 residues. CDR3 region: CACDKDAGGYEETQYF. CDR3 coding DNA: TGTGCCTGTGATAAGGATGCCGGGGGATACGAAGAGACCCAGTACTTC.

With respect to this clone: The limits of the CDR3 on the DNA are not certain, so only TCRdb's listed CDR3 is given. The chain employs TRDV2 and TRDJ3; the D call of TRDD3 is as the table states it, not checked on the DNA. Counting both end residues, the CDR3 totals 18 amino acids. Germline loops: CDR1 GEAIGNYY, CDR2 EKD. The CDR3 reads CACDTVAGGTWDTRQTFF.

Remarks on this clone: With a much larger clone just one base away, this may be a read error. The J gene is TRDJ1, the V gene TRDV2, with TRDD3 matching 7 bases. Germline-derived CDR1 and CDR2 are GEAIGNYY and EKD. V gave up 0 bases and J gave up 0 bases; unmatched junction bases: 24. The CDR3 is 22 residues long. CDR3 region: CACDTDRKAVGYKTRNTDKLIF. The DNA for the CDR3 is TGTGCCTGTGACACCGATCGGAAGGCTGTGGGATACAAGACAAGAAACACCGATAAACTCATCTTT.

The chain employs TRDV1 and TRDJ1; maybe TRDD3 (5 bases). This CDR3 has 18 amino acids. The ends were cut back, 2 bases at V and 5 bases at J, with 24 bases in the middle. Germline lookup yields CDR1 TSWWSYY and CDR2 QGS. CDR3 DNA: TGTGCTCTTGGGGAAGAGCCAGCGAGGTGGGGACCCCGGGATAAACTCATCTTT. This translates into CALGEEPARWGPRDKLIF.

The V gene is TRDV1, the J gene TRDJ1; possible D gene TRDD2, 9 bases. The CDR3 is made up of 23 amino acids. Trimming removed 3 bases at V and 0 bases at J, with 35 bases between. Germline values: CDR1 TSWWSYY, CDR2 QGS. As DNA, the CDR3 is TGTGCTCTTGGGGATCATCCCCCTTCCTACTACTGGGGGCCGGTCGGGGACACCGATAAACTCATCTTT. This sequence encodes CALGDHPPSYYWGPVGDTDKLIF.

The genes are TRDV3 and TRDJ1, with D tentatively TRDD2 (6 bases). The CDR3 loop spans 16 amino acids. Germline V gene data show CDR1 as TVYSNPD and CDR2 as GDNSRS (reference sequence). The V and J ends lost 1 base and 5 bases respectively, with 23 bases between them. This CDR3 reads CAFKAPTLVTEDKLIF. In DNA form, the CDR3 reads TGTGCCTTTAAAGCTCCTACGCTGGTTACAGAAGATAAACTCATCTTT.

The chain links TRDV1 to TRDJ2, with D perhaps matching TRDD2 or TRDD3 (7 bases each). V was trimmed by 0 bases and J by 3 bases, leaving 23 bases between them. There are 20 residues in the CDR3. Germline lookup yields CDR1 TSWWSYY and CDR2 QGS. The CDR3 coding sequence is TGTGCTCTTGGGGAACTCGTTCCTACACGGGGGATGTGCCTGACAGCACAACTCTTCTTT. Protein: CALGELVPTRGMCLTAQLFF.

This chain joins TRDV3 and TRDJ1, with 9 bases lining up with TRDD3. This CDR3 has 15 residues. Germline values: CDR1 TVYSNPD, CDR2 GDNSRS (reference sequence). The V segment lost 2 bases and the J segment 0 bases; nucleotides outside the gene matches: 7. The DNA of the CDR3 is TGTGCCTTTCCCCCTGGGGGATCCAACACCGATAAACTCATCTTT. Its translation: CAFPPGGSNTDKLIF.

The rearrangement uses TRDV2 and TRDJ1, with 7 bases aligning to TRDD3. There are 19 residues in the CDR3. CDR1 is GEAIGNYY, CDR2 EKD, per germline. V dropped 3 bases and J dropped 1; count of bases not matched to a gene: 19. CDR3 bases: TGTGCCTGTGACGCCTTGTTGCGGTGGGGGAAAAGAGGCACCGATAAACTCATCTTT. It yields the protein CACDALLRWGKRGTDKLIF.

The chain uses TRDV3 and TRDJ2; the match to TRDD3 covers 9 bases. The germline V gene has CDR1 TVYSNPD and CDR2 GDNSRS (reference sequence). The J segment lost 2 bases and the V segment lost 1 base, leaving 8 bases of the junction unmatched. This CDR3 region has 16 residues. The CDR3 here is CAFKGIRGVLTAQLFF. In DNA, the CDR3 is TGTGCCTTTAAGGGGATACGCGGGGTCTTGACAGCACAACTCTTCTTT.

This clone was detected only a few times. This chain uses TRDV1 with TRDJ1; TRDD3 matches at 9 bases. Germline CDR1 reads TSWWSYY; CDR2 reads QGS. The CDR3 consists of 17 residues. The V gene end was trimmed by 0 bases and the J gene end by 0 bases; junction bases not matched to a gene: 5. The CDR3 is CALGELVLGEYTDKLIF. The DNA of the CDR3 is TGTGCTCTTGGGGAACTCGTACTGGGGGAGTACACCGATAAACTCATCTTT.

This clone was seen a handful of times. The V and J genes are TRDV2 and TRDJ3, with 8 bases fitting TRDD3. V was clipped by 3 bases and J by 0 bases; unmatched bases: 3. Per germline, CDR1 GEAIGNYY and CDR2 EKD. The CDR3 has 17 amino acids. The CDR3 protein is CACDVLGGSWDTRQMFF. The DNA for the CDR3 is TGTGCCTGTGACGTACTGGGGGGCTCCTGGGACACCCGACAGATGTTTTTC.

A word on this clone: Relative to the germline gene, one junction end is altered; a read error may explain this. This sequence joins TRDV2 and TRDJ3, with 12 bases aligning to TRDD3. This CDR3 region has 18 residues. CDR1 and CDR2 (germline): GEAIGNYY, EKD. The CDR3 bases are TGTGCCTGTGATGTTACTGGGGGATACTCCTGGTACACCCGACAGATGTTTTTC. This translates into CACDVTGGYSWYTRQMFF.

The table lists this clone with a few counts. This chain links TRAV29/DV5 with TRDJ3; perhaps D is TRDD2 or TRDD3 (6 bases each). In germline, CDR1 is NSMFDY, CDR2 ISSIKDK. Trimming stripped 0 bases from V and 0 bases from J, with 28 bases between. This CDR3 has 23 residues. The CDR3 DNA is TGTGCAGCAAGCGTTAGGCGTTCCTATAGTACTGGGCTCACCTCCTGGGACACCCGACAGATGTTTTTC. Translating it yields CAASVRRSYSTGLTSWDTRQMFF. Using reference TRAV29/DV5 and TRDJ3 for the parts outside the CDR3, the full variable domain is DQQVKQNSPSLSVQEGRISILNCDYTNSMFDYFLWYKKYPAEGPTFLISISSIKDKNEDGRFTVFLNKSAKHLSLHIVPSQPGDSAVYFCAASVRRSYSTGLTSWDTRQMFFGTGIKLFVEP.

V is TRDV2 and J is TRDJ3; 13 bases agree with TRDD3. The CDR3 runs 20 residues. Per the germline V gene, CDR1 is GEAIGNYY and CDR2 is EKD. J lost 0 bases, V lost 3 bases, and 7 bases had no gene match. The CDR3 is CACDRPTGGYGSWDTRQMFF. DNA for the CDR3: TGTGCCTGTGACCGCCCTACTGGGGGATACGGCTCCTGGGACACCCGACAGATGTTTTTC.

This clone was seen more than once but under ten times. V and J are TRDV3 and TRDJ1; tentative D call: TRDD3 (5 bases). The CDR3 runs to 15 residues. Looked up from germline, CDR1 is TVYSNPD and CDR2 is GDNSRS (reference sequence). V lost 2 bases, J lost 1 base, and 17 bases lay in between. CDR3 region: CAFVEGAGITDKLIF. The CDR3 coding sequence is TGTGCCTTTGTGGAGGGGGCTGGGATCACCGATAAACTCATCTTT.